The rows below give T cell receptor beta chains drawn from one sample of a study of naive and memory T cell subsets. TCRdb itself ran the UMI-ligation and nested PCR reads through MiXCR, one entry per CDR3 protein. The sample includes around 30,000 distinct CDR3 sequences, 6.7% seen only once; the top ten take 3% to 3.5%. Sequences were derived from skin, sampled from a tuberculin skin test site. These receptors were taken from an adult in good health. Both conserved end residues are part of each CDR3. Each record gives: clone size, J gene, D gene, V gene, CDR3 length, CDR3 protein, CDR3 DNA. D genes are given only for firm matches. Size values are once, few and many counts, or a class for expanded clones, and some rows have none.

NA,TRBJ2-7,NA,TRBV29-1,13,CSVEDRQRYEQYF,TGCAGCGTTGAAGATCGTCAGCGTTACGAGCAGTACTTC
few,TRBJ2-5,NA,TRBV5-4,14,CASSLGRGEEPQYF,TGTGCCAGCAGCCTGGGACGGGGTGAAGAGCCCCAGTACTTC
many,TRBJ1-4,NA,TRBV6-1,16,CASSEALLAGIEKLFF,TGTGCCAGCAGTGAAGCGCTTCTGGCAGGGATAGAAAAACTGTTTTTT
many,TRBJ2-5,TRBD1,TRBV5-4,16,CASSFVLRGPEETQYF,TGTGCCAGCAGCTTCGTCTTGAGGGGGCCGGAGGAGACCCAGTACTTC
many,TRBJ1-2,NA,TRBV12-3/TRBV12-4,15,CASSLEGRSNYGYTF,TGTGCCAGCAGTTTAGAAGGGCGTTCTAACTATGGCTACACCTTC
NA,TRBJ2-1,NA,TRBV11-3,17,CASSLDRLGSSYNEQFF,TGTGCCAGCAGCTTAGATCGACTGGGGAGCTCCTACAATGAGCAGTTCTTC
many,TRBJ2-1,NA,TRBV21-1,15,CASSQKGCPNMGQFF,TGTGCCAGCAGCCAAAAGGGCTGCCCCAATATGGGGCAGTTCTTC
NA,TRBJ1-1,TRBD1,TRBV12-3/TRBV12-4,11,CASSGTAEAFF,TGTGCCAGCAGTGGGACAGCTGAAGCTTTCTTT
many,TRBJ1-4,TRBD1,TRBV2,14,CASSPDRGPEKLFF,TGTGCCAGCAGTCCCGACAGGGGGCCCGAAAAACTGTTTTTT
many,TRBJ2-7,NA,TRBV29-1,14,CSADAGPHTYEQYF,TGCAGCGCTGATGCGGGGCCCCATACCTACGAGCAGTACTTC
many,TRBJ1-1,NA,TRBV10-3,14,CAISGEYPNTEAFF,TGTGCCATCAGTGGAGAGTACCCGAACACTGAAGCTTTCTTT
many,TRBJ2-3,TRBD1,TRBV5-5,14,CASSPRQGADTQYF,TGTGCCAGCAGTCCCCGACAGGGGGCAGATACGCAGTATTTT
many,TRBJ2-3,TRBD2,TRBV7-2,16,CASSLWGLAGGNTQYF,TGTGCCAGCAGCTTATGGGGGCTAGCGGGGGGGAATACGCAGTATTTT
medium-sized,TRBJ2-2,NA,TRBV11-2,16,CASSLDKQGGTGELFF,TGTGCCAGCAGCTTAGATAAGCAGGGGGGAACCGGGGAGCTGTTTTTT
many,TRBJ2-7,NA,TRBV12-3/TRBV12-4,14,CASSLGLVAWEQYF,TGTGCCAGCAGTTTAGGACTAGTAGCTTGGGAGCAGTACTTC
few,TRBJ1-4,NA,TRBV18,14,CASCDSVTNEKLFF,TGTGCCAGCTGCGATTCGGTAACTAATGAAAAACTGTTTTTT
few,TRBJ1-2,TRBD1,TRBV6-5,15,CASSYRTGQGYGYTF,TGTGCCAGCAGTTACAGGACAGGGCAAGGCTATGGCTACACCTTC
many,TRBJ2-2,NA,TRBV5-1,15,CASRRAGTNTGELFF,TGCGCCAGCAGGCGGGCAGGAACGAACACCGGGGAGCTGTTTTTT
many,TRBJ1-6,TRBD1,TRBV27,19,CASTLRGGQGASYNSPLHF,TGTGCCAGCACCCTGAGGGGGGGACAGGGGGCCTCCTATAATTCACCCCTCCACTTT
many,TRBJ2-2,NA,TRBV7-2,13,CASSLGNTGELFF,TGTGCCAGCAGCTTAGGAAACACCGGGGAGCTGTTTTTT
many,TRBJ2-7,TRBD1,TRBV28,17,CASSLLRSITGAYEQYF,TGTGCCAGCAGCCTCCTCCGATCAATCACAGGGGCCTACGAGCAGTACTTC
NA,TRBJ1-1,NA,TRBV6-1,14,CASSEFSGNTEAFF,TGTGCCAGCAGTGAATTTTCAGGGAACACTGAAGCTTTCTTT
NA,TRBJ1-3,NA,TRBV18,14,CASSPQFSGNTIYF,TGTGCCAGCTCACCGCAGTTCTCTGGAAACACCATATATTTT
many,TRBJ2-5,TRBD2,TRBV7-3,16,CASSLNSRGAQETQYF,TGTGCCAGCAGCTTAAACTCGCGGGGGGCCCAAGAGACCCAGTACTTC